Below, 20 T cell receptor beta chains from the same sample are listed, as sequenced in a study of T cells in Graves' hyperthyroidism and ophthalmopathy. The TCR beta CDR3 regions underwent amplification using RNA transcripts as the source. HTBI primers were employed in a first-round RT-PCR of the TCR CDR3. TCRdb redid the calling of the multiplex PCR reads with MiXCR, one entry per CDR3 protein. This table has more than 350,000 distinct CDR3 sequences, approximately 15% appearing once. Sequencing used blood. These receptors were obtained from a woman aged 25 to 39 with Graves' ophthalmopathy.

As concerns this clonotype: Given a much more abundant clone one base away, this may be a read error. The chain employs TRBV20-1 and TRBJ2-2, with 9 bases identical to TRBD2. The CDR3 has 15 amino acids. The ends lost 3 bases at V and 4 bases at J; junction bases unmatched: 6. Per germline, CDR1 DFQATT and CDR2 SNEGSKA (reference sequence). The CDR3 sequence is CSARPGLASTGELFF. DNA of the CDR3: TGCAGTGCTAGGCCCGGACTAGCGAGCACCGGGGAGCTGTTTTTT.

This rearrangement joins TRBV6-1 to TRBJ1-6; TRBD1 might be the D (5 bases). Germline V gives CDR1 MNHNS, CDR2 SASEGT. Trimming cost V 3 bases and J 10 bases, with 10 bases left between them. The CDR3 covers 13 residues. In DNA, the CDR3 is TGTGCCAGCAGTGAGGGACCCTCCTCACCCCTCCACTTT. Amino acids: CASSEGPSSPLHF.

Ten or more counts support this clonotype. This chain joins TRBV19 and TRBJ1-5; D not resolved. Germline loops: CDR1 LNHDA, CDR2 SQIVND (reference sequence). The CDR3 is 13 residues long. Trimming took off 6 bases at V and 3 bases at J, with 9 bases between the two ends. Here the CDR3 reads CASSYRDNQPQHF. The CDR3 bases are TGTGCCAGTAGCTACCGGGACAATCAGCCCCAGCATTTT.

There are many counts of this clonotype. The V gene is TRBV15, the J gene TRBJ2-1; D remains ambiguous. Germline-derived CDR1 and CDR2 are LNHNV and YYDKDF (reference sequence). This CDR3 has 13 amino acids. The ends were cut back, 8 bases at V and 0 bases at J, with 8 bases in the middle. The CDR3 here is CATSRSSYNEQFF. The CDR3 nucleotides are TGTGCCACCTCGCGGAGCTCCTACAATGAGCAGTTCTTC.

The table lists this clonotype with a few counts. CDR3 loop: CASTYRTGSGELFF. CDR3 sequence (DNA): TGTGCCAGCACCTACCGGACAGGGTCCGGGGAGCTGTTTTTT. The chain carries TRBV6-1 and TRBJ2-2, with 8 bases aligning to TRBD1. Per germline, CDR1 MNHNS and CDR2 SASEGT. The V and J ends lost 7 bases and 6 bases, in that order; junction bases with no gene match: 7. The CDR3 is made up of 14 amino acids.

This clonotype was picked up many times. V is TRBV28 and J is TRBJ1-5; D is undetermined. Germline loops: CDR1 MDHEN, CDR2 SYDVKM. The CDR3 contains 15 residues. The ends were cut back, 2 bases at V and 0 bases at J, with 8 bases in the middle. The DNA of the CDR3 is TGTGCCAGCAGTTTACCCAAGGCTAGCAATCAGCCCCAGCATTTT. Translated: CASSLPKASNQPQHF.

Many counts were recorded for this clonotype. V usage is TRBV12-3 or TRBV12-4 and J usage is TRBJ1-1; D remains unclear. V lost 3 bases and J lost 5, with 13 bases in between. The CDR3 totals 14 residues. The CDR3: CASSFIGRGTEAFF. The CDR3, as DNA: TGTGCCAGCAGTTTTATTGGAAGAGGGACTGAAGCTTTCTTT.

This clonotype was picked up many times. J is TRBJ1-6 and V is TRBV29-1, with a possible D match to TRBD1 (6 bases). CDR1 and CDR2 from the germline V gene are SQVTM and ANQGSEA. With 8 bases removed from V and 7 bases from J, the gap between germline ends came to 18 bases. This CDR3 is 14 amino acids long. CDR3 bases: TGCAGCATTAAACTCGACAGGCTGAATTCACCCCTCCACTTT. It translates to CSIKLDRLNSPLHF.

This clonotype was counted a few times. A junction end diverges from the germline sequence, so it may reflect a read error. The V gene is TRBV30, the J gene TRBJ2-2, with D perhaps given as TRBD1 or TRBD2 (5 bases each). CDR1 GTSNPN and CDR2 SVGIG come from the germline V gene (reference sequence). The CDR3 extends over 15 amino acids. The CDR3 loop reads CAWSWAGVGTREPFF. CDR3 nucleotides: TGTGCCTGGAGTTGGGCCGGGGTCGGCACCAGGGAGCCGTTTTTT.

In this sample, this clonotype turned up many times. Here the CDR3 DNA reads TGTGCCAGCACCAAAGTGGGTGGGACGGAGAATTCACCCCTCCACTTT. As protein: CASTKVGGTENSPLHF. This chain connects TRBV6-1 to TRBJ1-6, with D tentatively TRBD1 (5 bases). Germline CDR1 is MNHNS and CDR2 is SASEGT. The CDR3 consists of 16 residues. V was clipped by 7 bases and J by 7 bases, with 20 bases between them.

On this clonotype itself: A much larger clone lies one base from this, so it may be a read error. The CDR3 reads CASSLPGTAGSRPQHF. The DNA for the CDR3 is TGTGCCAGCAGTTTACCCGGGACAGCCGGCAGTCGGCCCCAGCATTTT. The chain recombines TRBV12-3 or TRBV12-4 with TRBJ1-5; 7 positions match TRBD1. The CDR3 covers 16 residues. The V segment lost 2 bases and the J segment 9 bases; nucleotides outside the gene matches: 13.

The chain is built from TRBV11-3 and TRBJ2-2; 9 bases fit TRBD1. Trimming removed 5 bases from V and 7 bases from J; junction bases left unmatched: 11. Germline V gene data show CDR1 as SGHNT and CDR2 as YENEEA. CDR3 length: 16 residues. The DNA for the CDR3 is TGTGCCAGCAGCCACGCGGGGACAGGGAAAAACGGGGAGCTGTTTTTT. The encoded protein is CASSHAGTGKNGELFF.

About this clonotype itself: This may arise from a read error, as a much more abundant clone is one base away. The CDR3 protein is CGSSLLGNRPQHF. Here the CDR3 DNA reads TGTGGCAGCAGTTTACTGGGGAATCGGCCCCAGCATTTT. The rearrangement links TRBV28 to TRBJ1-5; D is uncertain. This CDR3 spans 13 amino acids. CDR1 and CDR2 (germline): MDHEN, SYDVKM.

This clonotype has ten or more counts. V is TRBV30 and J is TRBJ1-1; possibly TRBD1 for D (6 bases). In germline, CDR1 is GTSNPN, CDR2 SVGIG (reference sequence). The length of the CDR3 is 12 residues. The CDR3 nucleotides are TGTGCTATTGGACAGAACACTTATGAAGCTTTCTTT. Translating gives CAIGQNTYEAFF.

In its sample, this clonotype was seen a few times. CDR3 coding DNA: TGTGCCAGCAGCCCGGGGAGGGGACTACCCTCCACAGATACGCAGTATTTT. This encodes CASSPGRGLPSTDTQYF. V and J are TRBV5-6 and TRBJ2-3, with 7 bases aligning to TRBD2. Germline assignment: CDR1 SGHDT and CDR2 YYEEEE. The CDR3 is made up of 17 amino acids. V was pared by 4 bases and J by 2 bases, with 13 bases of the junction left unmatched.

At least ten counts were recorded for this clonotype. The V and J genes are TRBV24-1 and TRBJ2-1; TRBD2 might be the D (6 bases). This CDR3 comprises 12 residues. The germline CDR1 and CDR2 sequences are KGHDR and SFDVKD. The V end was cut by 1 base, the J end by 10 bases, with 7 bases between. The DNA for the CDR3 is TGTGCCACCAGTGATTTTGGGGGGGAGCAGTTCTTC. As protein: CATSDFGGEQFF.

This clonotype was picked up many times. This chain uses TRBV20-1 with TRBJ1-1; D gene ambiguous. V was trimmed by 3 bases and J by 11 bases, leaving 19 bases between them. CDR1 is DFQATT and CDR2 is SNEGSKA in the germline V gene (reference sequence). CDR3 length: 13 residues. The CDR3 region is CSASLGGALLAFF. In DNA, the CDR3 is TGCAGTGCTAGTTTGGGTGGAGCCCTTTTGGCTTTCTTT.

The chain links TRBV7-2 to TRBJ2-5; 11 nucleotides match TRBD2. The CDR3 has 16 amino acids. Trimming at V came to 5 bases and at J to 5 bases, leaving 10 bases not matched to a gene. Germline V CDR1 and CDR2: SGHTA, FQGNSA. Written as DNA, the CDR3 is TGTGCCAGCAGCCGACTAGCGGGGACCTCCCGGGAGACCCAGTACTTC. Translation gives CASSRLAGTSRETQYF.

This clonotype has a handful of counts. V and J are TRBV19 and TRBJ2-3, with D tentatively TRBD1 (6 bases). The germline V gene has CDR1 LNHDA and CDR2 SQIVND (reference sequence). The CDR3 contains 14 residues. The V end was cut by 6 bases, the J end by 3 bases, with 13 bases between. The CDR3 nucleotides are TGTGCCAGTAGACAAGGGGGTAGGACAGATACGCAGTATTTT. This gives the protein CASRQGGRTDTQYF.

Many counts were recorded for this clonotype. The V call is TRBV3-1, the J call TRBJ1-1; 7 bases map to TRBD1. The CDR3 extends over 14 amino acids. CDR1 LGHDT and CDR2 YNNKEL come from the germline V gene (reference sequence). Losses at the gene ends were 4 bases for V and 4 bases for J; bases not matched to a gene: 6. CDR3 residues: CASSLKGARTEAFF. CDR3 in DNA: TGTGCCAGCAGCCTGAAGGGGGCGCGCACTGAAGCTTTCTTT.